Below are 9 T cell receptor beta chains sequenced from a single sample in a study of cytomegalovirus exposure and HLA in healthy donors. Primers: 60 Vbeta forward and 13 Jbeta reverse. Sequencing used immunoSEQ multiplex PCR; TCRdb keeps in-frame clones, though not all of them. The sample contains under 250,000 clones, more than 65% of which appear only once. Sequences were obtained from PBMCs. These receptors originate from a middle-aged man in good health and CMV-seronegative.

This clone has just a few counts. V and J are TRBV13 and TRBJ2-7; D possibly corresponds to TRBD1 (5 bases). The ends were cut back, 2 bases at V and 7 bases at J, with 12 bases in the middle. CDR3 size: 13 residues. The germline V gene encodes CDR1 PRHDT and CDR2 FYEKMQ (reference sequence). CDR3 coding DNA: TGTGCCAGCAGCTTAAAGGGGTTGGGGGAGCAGTACTTC. Residues: CASSLKGLGEQYF.

The rearrangement joins TRBV30 to TRBJ2-4, with 7 bases that match TRBD1. Germline V gives CDR1 GTSNPN, CDR2 SVGIG (reference sequence). The CDR3 loop spans 15 amino acids. Germline trimming cut 7 bases from V and 3 bases from J; bases unmatched to any gene: 12. Here the CDR3 reads CASRPGGLGKNIQYF. DNA of the CDR3: TGTGCCTCTAGGCCAGGGGGATTGGGCAAAAACATTCAGTACTTC.

This clone was seen a handful of times. The chain carries TRBV4-1 and TRBJ2-1; 12 bases map to TRBD2. The V gene end was trimmed by 5 bases and the J gene end by 3 bases; junction bases not matched to a gene: 5. Germline V gives CDR1 MGHRA, CDR2 YSYEKL. This CDR3 spans 16 amino acids. CDR3 amino acids: CASSRGLAGSYNEQFF. CDR3 coding DNA: TGCGCCAGCAGCAGAGGACTAGCGGGAAGCTACAATGAGCAGTTCTTC.

The rearrangement links TRBV7-2 to TRBJ2-1; D is possibly TRBD2 (5 bases). Deletions cut 7 bases from V and 2 bases from J, with 12 bases between. CDR1 SGHTA and CDR2 FQGNSA come from the germline V gene. CDR3 length equals 14 residues. The CDR3 here is CASTPDYTYNEQFF. The CDR3 DNA reads TGTGCCAGCACGCCAGACTATACCTACAATGAGCAGTTCTTC.

The gene calls are TRBV4-2 and TRBJ2-7; weak D call: TRBD1 (6 bases). The germline V and J ends were trimmed by 0 bases and 2 bases, with 8 bases remaining between them. CDR3 length: 14 amino acids. Per germline, CDR1 LGHNA and CDR2 YNFKEQ. Here the CDR3 reads CASSQDRGPYEQYF. For the CDR3, the DNA is TGTGCCAGCAGCCAAGACAGGGGTCCCTACGAGCAGTACTTC.

In this sample, this clone turned up once. The CDR3 nucleotides are TGTGCCAGCAGCGCGGAGAGGCACGAGCAGTACTTC. This gives the protein CASSAERHEQYF. The chain combines TRBV7-9 with TRBJ2-7; D ambiguous. Trimming cost V 5 bases and J 5 bases, with 10 bases left between them. The V gene's germline CDR1 is SEHNR and CDR2 FQNEAQ (reference sequence). This CDR3 has 12 residues.

This chain connects TRBV28 to TRBJ1-1; 7 bases are a match to TRBD1. Germline assignment: CDR1 MDHEN and CDR2 SYDVKM. This CDR3 region has 14 residues. J gave up 4 bases and V 2 bases, and 4 bases lay outside the gene matches. In DNA, the CDR3 is TGTGCCAGCAGTTTAATGACAGGGCGCACTGAAGCTTTCTTT. Residues: CASSLMTGRTEAFF.

The rearrangement uses TRBV5-1 and TRBJ1-6; TRBD1 aligns across 7 bases. The germline CDR1 and CDR2 sequences are SGHRS and YFSETQ. Trimming removed 2 bases from V and 5 bases from J; junction bases left unmatched: 1. This CDR3 has 14 residues. CDR3 sequence reads: CASSLQGNNSPLHF. CDR3 DNA: TGCGCCAGCAGCTTACAGGGGAATAATTCACCCCTCCACTTT.

This clone was picked up a small number of times. V gene TRBV6-5 combines with J gene TRBJ1-2; the D is unclear. Between the trimmed V and J ends, which lost 5 bases and 4 bases, there was a span of 8 bases. Germline CDR1 reads MNHEY; CDR2 reads SVGAGI. This CDR3 comprises 12 residues. CDR3 bases: TGTGCCAGCAGTCCCACCGGCTATGGCTACACCTTC. This encodes CASSPTGYGYTF.